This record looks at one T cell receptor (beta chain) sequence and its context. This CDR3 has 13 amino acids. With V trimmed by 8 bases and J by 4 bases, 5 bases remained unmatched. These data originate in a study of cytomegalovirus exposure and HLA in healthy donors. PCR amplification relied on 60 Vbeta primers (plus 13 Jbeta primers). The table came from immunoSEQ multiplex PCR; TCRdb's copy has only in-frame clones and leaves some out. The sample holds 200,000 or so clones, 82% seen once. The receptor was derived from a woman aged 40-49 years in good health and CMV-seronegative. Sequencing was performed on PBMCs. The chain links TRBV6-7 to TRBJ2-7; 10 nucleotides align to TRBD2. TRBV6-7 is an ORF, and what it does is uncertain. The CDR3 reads CASQAGGPYEQYF. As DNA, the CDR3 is TGTGCCAGCCAAGCGGGAGGGCCTTACGAGCAGTACTTC.